These T cell receptor beta chains were read from a single sample in a study of shared clonotypes between healthy human individuals. Assay used: immunoSEQ multiplex PCR; TCRdb lists only in-frame clones, some missing. The table shows some 580,000 clones, with less than 98% occurring only once. The sample comprised naive CD4+ T cells sorted from blood. The receptors shown here come from a woman in her 30s in good health. Each CDR3 is given with its conserved first and last residue. Fields, in order: CDR3 DNA, CDR3 protein, D gene, J gene, clone size, V gene. The D gene is left open where the match is weak. Only part of the rows carry a size: once, few, many, or a class if the clone is expanded.

cdr3_nt: TGTGCCAGCAGCTCGAGGACAGCCCCCAATGGCTACACCTTC
cdr3_aa: CASSSRTAPNGYTF
d_call: NA
j_call: TRBJ1-2
clone_size: NA
v_call: TRBV7-2

cdr3_nt: TGTGCCAGTAGTAGTTTGCGGGGCGGAAAACTGTTTTTT
cdr3_aa: CASSSLRGGKLFF
d_call: NA
j_call: TRBJ1-4
clone_size: NA
v_call: TRBV19

cdr3_nt: TGTGCCAGCAGCCCCCCCGGAGGGGCGAATGAAAAGCTGTTTTTT
cdr3_aa: CASSPPGGANEKLFF
d_call: NA
j_call: TRBJ1-4
clone_size: NA
v_call: TRBV14

cdr3_nt: TGTGCCAGCAGTTACTCTGGGACAGACAATGAGCAGTTCTTC
cdr3_aa: CASSYSGTDNEQFF
d_call: TRBD1
j_call: TRBJ2-1
clone_size: NA
v_call: TRBV6-6

cdr3_nt: TGTGCCAGCTCGCTTAACCGGGACAGGGTATCTGAAGCTTTCTTT
cdr3_aa: CASSLNRDRVSEAFF
d_call: TRBD1
j_call: TRBJ1-1
clone_size: once
v_call: TRBV18

cdr3_nt: TGTGCCAGCAGTTTTGTGGGAAGGAGGCCCATGAACACTGAAGCTTTCTTT
cdr3_aa: CASSFVGRRPMNTEAFF
d_call: NA
j_call: TRBJ1-1
clone_size: NA
v_call: TRBV27

cdr3_nt: TGTGCCAGCTCACCACAGGGACTAGCGGGAGCGGGGAGCTCCTACGAGCAGTACTTC
cdr3_aa: CASSPQGLAGAGSSYEQYF
d_call: TRBD2
j_call: TRBJ2-7
clone_size: NA
v_call: TRBV18

cdr3_nt: TGTGCCAGCAGCTTACTCGAGGGGAGGACTGAAGCTTTCTTT
cdr3_aa: CASSLLEGRTEAFF
d_call: NA
j_call: TRBJ1-1
clone_size: NA
v_call: TRBV7-2

cdr3_nt: TGTGCCAGCAGCACGGGACTAGACTCCTACAATGAGCAGTTCTTC
cdr3_aa: CASSTGLDSYNEQFF
d_call: TRBD2
j_call: TRBJ2-1
clone_size: NA
v_call: TRBV5-4

cdr3_nt: TGTGCCAGCAGCTTGGCAGGGGAGGGTTACCAGCCCCAGCATTTT
cdr3_aa: CASSLAGEGYQPQHF
d_call: NA
j_call: TRBJ1-5
clone_size: NA
v_call: TRBV7-2

cdr3_nt: TGTGCCTACGCAACAGGGGTTTGGCAGCCCCAGCATTTT
cdr3_aa: CAYATGVWQPQHF
d_call: TRBD1
j_call: TRBJ1-5
clone_size: NA
v_call: TRBV30

cdr3_nt: TGTGCCAGTAGGGGACAGGGGATTCAAGAGACCCAGTACTTC
cdr3_aa: CASRGQGIQETQYF
d_call: TRBD1
j_call: TRBJ2-5
clone_size: NA
v_call: TRBV19

cdr3_nt: TGTGCCAGCAACAAAGAGGGGACTTTTGGAAACACCATATATTTT
cdr3_aa: CASNKEGTFGNTIYF
d_call: NA
j_call: TRBJ1-3
clone_size: NA
v_call: TRBV5-5

cdr3_nt: TGTGCCAGCTCACCCCAGGGAGACACTGAAGCTTTCTTT
cdr3_aa: CASSPQGDTEAFF
d_call: NA
j_call: TRBJ1-1
clone_size: NA
v_call: TRBV18

cdr3_nt: TGTGCCTGCCTACCCCGGGGTTCTAATGAAAAACTGTTTTTT
cdr3_aa: CACLPRGSNEKLFF
d_call: NA
j_call: TRBJ1-4
clone_size: NA
v_call: TRBV30

cdr3_nt: TGTGCCAGCTCTCCAGACAGGCCCGGTCCCCGCACAGATACGCAGTATTTT
cdr3_aa: CASSPDRPGPRTDTQYF
d_call: NA
j_call: TRBJ2-3
clone_size: NA
v_call: TRBV18

cdr3_nt: TGTGCCAGCTCACCGAGCGGGAGGGCCCCAGATACGCAGTATTTT
cdr3_aa: CASSPSGRAPDTQYF
d_call: TRBD2
j_call: TRBJ2-3
clone_size: NA
v_call: TRBV18

cdr3_nt: TGTGCCAGTAGTAATCCAAGCGGGACCCAGTACTTC
cdr3_aa: CASSNPSGTQYF
d_call: NA
j_call: TRBJ2-5
clone_size: NA
v_call: TRBV19

cdr3_nt: TGTGCCTGGGAGTTTTGGCCCGGGGAGCTGTTTTTT
cdr3_aa: CAWEFWPGELFF
d_call: NA
j_call: TRBJ2-2
clone_size: NA
v_call: TRBV30

cdr3_nt: TGTGCCAGCAACTCTGGGACCCCATCTTTTTACTATGGCTACACCTTC
cdr3_aa: CASNSGTPSFYYGYTF
d_call: NA
j_call: TRBJ1-2
clone_size: NA
v_call: TRBV28

cdr3_nt: TGCGCCAGCAGTGATTTCATACAGGGTCCGGCAGATACGCAGTATTTT
cdr3_aa: CASSDFIQGPADTQYF
d_call: NA
j_call: TRBJ2-3
clone_size: NA
v_call: TRBV10-1

cdr3_nt: TGTGCCAGCAGCCCAACCGGGGGGGAACAAGAGACCCAGTACTTC
cdr3_aa: CASSPTGGEQETQYF
d_call: TRBD2
j_call: TRBJ2-5
clone_size: once
v_call: TRBV5-4

cdr3_nt: TGTGCCAGCAGCCAACTAGCGGGAGCGGACGGGGAGCTGTTTTTT
cdr3_aa: CASSQLAGADGELFF
d_call: TRBD2
j_call: TRBJ2-2
clone_size: NA
v_call: TRBV7-2

cdr3_nt: TGTGCCATCAATACTCCCGGGAACACCGGGGAGCTGTTTTTT
cdr3_aa: CAINTPGNTGELFF
d_call: NA
j_call: TRBJ2-2
clone_size: NA
v_call: TRBV10-3

cdr3_nt: TGCGCCAGCAGCCAAGGATCCGGACGTTATAGCAATCAGCCCCAGCATTTT
cdr3_aa: CASSQGSGRYSNQPQHF
d_call: NA
j_call: TRBJ1-5
clone_size: NA
v_call: TRBV4-1

cdr3_nt: TGTGCCAGTTGCCTGGGACAGGCCTACGAGCAGTACTTC
cdr3_aa: CASCLGQAYEQYF
d_call: TRBD1
j_call: TRBJ2-7
clone_size: NA
v_call: TRBV18

cdr3_nt: TGTGCCAGCAGTGAGGTGGGGTACGAGCAGTACTTC
cdr3_aa: CASSEVGYEQYF
d_call: NA
j_call: TRBJ2-7
clone_size: few
v_call: TRBV6-1

cdr3_nt: TGTGCCAGCAGCCCAGGGGACAGGGCTCAAGAGACCCAGTACTTC
cdr3_aa: CASSPGDRAQETQYF
d_call: TRBD1
j_call: TRBJ2-5
clone_size: NA
v_call: TRBV7-9

cdr3_nt: TGCGCCAGCAGCCAAACAGGAAAACATAGCAATCAGCCCCAGCATTTT
cdr3_aa: CASSQTGKHSNQPQHF
d_call: NA
j_call: TRBJ1-5
clone_size: NA
v_call: TRBV4-1

cdr3_nt: TGCGCCAGCAGCCTAACCACTAGAGTTAGGTACAATGAGCAGTTCTTC
cdr3_aa: CASSLTTRVRYNEQFF
d_call: NA
j_call: TRBJ2-1
clone_size: NA
v_call: TRBV5-1

cdr3_nt: TGTGCCAGCAGTTTGAAGCAAAGGGTTACTGAAGCTTTCTTT
cdr3_aa: CASSLKQRVTEAFF
d_call: NA
j_call: TRBJ1-1
clone_size: NA
v_call: TRBV28

cdr3_nt: TGTGCCAGTAGTGTTACCGGGAACACAGATACGCAGTATTTT
cdr3_aa: CASSVTGNTDTQYF
d_call: NA
j_call: TRBJ2-3
clone_size: NA
v_call: TRBV19

cdr3_nt: TGCGCCAGCAGCTTAGGAAGGGAGATTGGCGGGGAGCTGTTTTTT
cdr3_aa: CASSLGREIGGELFF
d_call: NA
j_call: TRBJ2-2
clone_size: NA
v_call: TRBV5-1

cdr3_nt: TGTGCCAGCAGCGTGGACTTTAGCTACGAGCAGTACTTC
cdr3_aa: CASSVDFSYEQYF
d_call: NA
j_call: TRBJ2-7
clone_size: few
v_call: TRBV9

cdr3_nt: TGTGCCAGCAGTTTGGGACAGGGCGGCCAAGAGACCCAGTACTTC
cdr3_aa: CASSLGQGGQETQYF
d_call: TRBD1
j_call: TRBJ2-5
clone_size: NA
v_call: TRBV28

cdr3_nt: TGTGCCAGCAGTGGGGCGGGGGCCTACGAGCAGTACTTC
cdr3_aa: CASSGAGAYEQYF
d_call: TRBD2
j_call: TRBJ2-7
clone_size: NA
v_call: TRBV27

cdr3_nt: TGCGCCAGCAGCAACCCCGGACAGAGCGGGAGTATAACAGATACGCAGTATTTT
cdr3_aa: CASSNPGQSGSITDTQYF
d_call: TRBD2
j_call: TRBJ2-3
clone_size: NA
v_call: TRBV5-1

cdr3_nt: TGTGCCAGCAGTTTAACAGGGTACGAGCAGTACTTC
cdr3_aa: CASSLTGYEQYF
d_call: NA
j_call: TRBJ2-7
clone_size: NA
v_call: TRBV7-2

cdr3_nt: TGTGCCAGCAGTCTTGGGGGTTGGGGCTACACCTTC
cdr3_aa: CASSLGGWGYTF
d_call: NA
j_call: TRBJ1-2
clone_size: NA
v_call: TRBV7-8

cdr3_nt: TGCGCCAGCAGCCCCGGGCAGGGTCCGTGGTACGAGCAGTACTTC
cdr3_aa: CASSPGQGPWYEQYF
d_call: NA
j_call: TRBJ2-7
clone_size: NA
v_call: TRBV5-1

cdr3_nt: TGCGCCAGCAGCCAAGGTCTAGCGAGGGGATCTGGAAACACCATATATTTT
cdr3_aa: CASSQGLARGSGNTIYF
d_call: NA
j_call: TRBJ1-3
clone_size: NA
v_call: TRBV4-1

cdr3_nt: TGTGCCAGCAGCTCCCCCGGGGCAACTAATGAAAAACTGTTTTTT
cdr3_aa: CASSSPGATNEKLFF
d_call: NA
j_call: TRBJ1-4
clone_size: NA
v_call: TRBV7-6